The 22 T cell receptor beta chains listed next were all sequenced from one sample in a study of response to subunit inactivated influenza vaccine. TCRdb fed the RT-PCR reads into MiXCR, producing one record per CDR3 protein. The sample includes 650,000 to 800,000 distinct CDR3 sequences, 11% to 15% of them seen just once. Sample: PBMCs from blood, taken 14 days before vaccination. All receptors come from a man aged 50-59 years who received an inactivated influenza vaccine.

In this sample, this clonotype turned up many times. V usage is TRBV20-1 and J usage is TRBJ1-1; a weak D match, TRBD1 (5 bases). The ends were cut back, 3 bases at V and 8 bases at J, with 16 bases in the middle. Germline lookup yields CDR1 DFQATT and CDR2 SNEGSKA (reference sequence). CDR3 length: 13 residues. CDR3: CSASPGPQPEAFF. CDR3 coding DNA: TGCAGTGCTAGCCCGGGACCCCAGCCCGAAGCTTTCTTT.

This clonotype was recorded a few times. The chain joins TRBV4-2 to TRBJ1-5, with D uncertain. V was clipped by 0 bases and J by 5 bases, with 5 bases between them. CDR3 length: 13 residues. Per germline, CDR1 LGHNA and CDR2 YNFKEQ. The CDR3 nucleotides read TGTGCCAGCAGCCAAGATTGGTATCAGCCCCAGCATTTT. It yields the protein CASSQDWYQPQHF.

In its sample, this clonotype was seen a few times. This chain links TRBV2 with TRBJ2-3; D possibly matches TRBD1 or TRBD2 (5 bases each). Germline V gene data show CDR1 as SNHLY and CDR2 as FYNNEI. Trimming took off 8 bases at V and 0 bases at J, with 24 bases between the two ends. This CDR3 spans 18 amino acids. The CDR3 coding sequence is TGTGCCAGCCTAGAGGGGATAGCCCTTTCCTCTAGCACAGATACGCAGTATTTT. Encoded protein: CASLEGIALSSSTDTQYF.

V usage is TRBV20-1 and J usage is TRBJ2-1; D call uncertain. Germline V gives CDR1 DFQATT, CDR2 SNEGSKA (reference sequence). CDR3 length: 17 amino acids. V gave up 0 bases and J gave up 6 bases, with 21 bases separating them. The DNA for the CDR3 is TGCAGTGCTAGAGACGTCTCGCCGGGCGCCAAACGCAATGAGCAGTTCTTC. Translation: CSARDVSPGAKRNEQFF.

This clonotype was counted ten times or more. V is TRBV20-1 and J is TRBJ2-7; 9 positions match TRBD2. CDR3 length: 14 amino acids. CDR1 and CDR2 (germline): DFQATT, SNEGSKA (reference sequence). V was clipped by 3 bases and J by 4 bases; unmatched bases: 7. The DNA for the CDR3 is TGCAGTGCTAGCTCAGCGGGGGGTTTTTACGAGCAGTACTTC. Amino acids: CSASSAGGFYEQYF.

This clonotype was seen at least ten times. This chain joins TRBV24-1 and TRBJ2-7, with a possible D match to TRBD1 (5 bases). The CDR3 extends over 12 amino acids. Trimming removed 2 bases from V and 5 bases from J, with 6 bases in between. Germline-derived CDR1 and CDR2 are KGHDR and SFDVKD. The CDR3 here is CATSDWGNEQYF. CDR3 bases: TGTGCCACCAGTGATTGGGGCAACGAGCAGTACTTC.

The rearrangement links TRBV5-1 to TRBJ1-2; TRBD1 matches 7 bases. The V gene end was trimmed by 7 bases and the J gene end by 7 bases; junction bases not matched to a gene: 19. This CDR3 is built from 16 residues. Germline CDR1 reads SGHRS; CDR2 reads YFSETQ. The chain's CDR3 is CASRPGGARGERGYTF. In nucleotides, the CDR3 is TGCGCCAGCCGCCCAGGGGGGGCGCGTGGTGAACGTGGCTACACCTTC. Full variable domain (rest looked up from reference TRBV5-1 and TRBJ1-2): KAGVTQTPRYLIKTRGQQVTLSCSPISGHRSVSWYQQTPGQGLQFLFEYFSETQRNKGNFPGRFSGRQFSNSRSEMNVSTLELGDSALYLCASRPGGARGERGYTFGSGTRLTVV.

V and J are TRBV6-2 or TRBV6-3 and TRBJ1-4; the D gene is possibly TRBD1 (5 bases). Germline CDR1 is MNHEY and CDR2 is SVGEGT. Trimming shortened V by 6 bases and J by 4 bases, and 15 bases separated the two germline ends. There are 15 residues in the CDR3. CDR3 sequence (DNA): TGTGCCAGCAGACCCCCGGGACGGAATAATGAAAAACTGTTTTTT. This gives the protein CASRPPGRNNEKLFF.

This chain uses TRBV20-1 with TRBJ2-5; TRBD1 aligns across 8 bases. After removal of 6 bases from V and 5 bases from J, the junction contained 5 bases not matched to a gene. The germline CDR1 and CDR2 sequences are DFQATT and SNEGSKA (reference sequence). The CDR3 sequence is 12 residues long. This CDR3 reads CSATTGGETQYF. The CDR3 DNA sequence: TGCAGTGCCACTACAGGGGGTGAGACCCAGTACTTC.

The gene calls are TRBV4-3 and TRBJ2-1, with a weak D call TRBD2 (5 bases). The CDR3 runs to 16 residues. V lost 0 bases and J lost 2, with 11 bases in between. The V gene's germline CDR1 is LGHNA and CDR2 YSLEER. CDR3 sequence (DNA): TGCGCCAGCAGCCAAGATGCGGGTCGGGCCTACAATGAGCAGTTCTTC. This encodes CASSQDAGRAYNEQFF.

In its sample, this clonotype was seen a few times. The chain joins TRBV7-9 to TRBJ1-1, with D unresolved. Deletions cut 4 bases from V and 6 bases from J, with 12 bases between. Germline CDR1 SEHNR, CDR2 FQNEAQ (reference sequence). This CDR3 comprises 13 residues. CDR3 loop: CASSSDPAAEAFF. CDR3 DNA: TGTGCCAGCAGCTCGGACCCCGCGGCTGAAGCTTTCTTT.

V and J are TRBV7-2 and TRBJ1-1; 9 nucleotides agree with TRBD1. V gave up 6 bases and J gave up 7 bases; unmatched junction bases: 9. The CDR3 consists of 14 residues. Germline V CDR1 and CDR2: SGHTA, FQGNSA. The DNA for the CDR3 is TGTGCCAGCAGACCAACAGGGGGCGGGAGTGAAGCTTTCTTT. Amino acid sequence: CASRPTGGGSEAFF.

CDR3 protein: CASSQDHTDTQYF. CDR3 bases: TGCGCCAGCAGCCAAGACCACACAGATACGCAGTATTTT. This chain uses TRBV4-3 with TRBJ2-3; D unclear. The CDR3 runs to 13 residues. The V gene's germline CDR1 is LGHNA and CDR2 YSLEER. Trimming cost V 0 bases and J 2 bases, with 3 bases left between them.

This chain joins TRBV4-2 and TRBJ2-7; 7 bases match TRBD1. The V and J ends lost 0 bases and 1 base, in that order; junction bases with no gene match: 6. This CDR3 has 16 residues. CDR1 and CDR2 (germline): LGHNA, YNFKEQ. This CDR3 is CASSQDWSGGSYEQYF. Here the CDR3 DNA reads TGTGCCAGCAGCCAAGATTGGTCAGGGGGTTCCTACGAGCAGTACTTC.

The CDR3, as DNA: TGCAGTGCGTACACTAGGGTGGAGGGCAATGAGCAGTTCTTC. It encodes CSAYTRVEGNEQFF. The chain carries TRBV20-1 and TRBJ2-1; possible D gene TRBD2, 6 bases. This CDR3 region has 14 residues. Germline CDR1 DFQATT, CDR2 SNEGSKA (reference sequence). V dropped 6 bases and J dropped 6 bases, with 18 bases sitting between them.

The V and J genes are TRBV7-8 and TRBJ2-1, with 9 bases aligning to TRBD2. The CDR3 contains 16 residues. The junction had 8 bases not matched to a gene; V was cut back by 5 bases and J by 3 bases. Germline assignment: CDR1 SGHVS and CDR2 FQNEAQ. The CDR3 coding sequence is TGTGCCAGCAGCGACGCGGGGGGGAAGAACTACAATGAGCAGTTCTTC. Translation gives CASSDAGGKNYNEQFF. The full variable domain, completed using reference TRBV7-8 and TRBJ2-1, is GAGVSQSPRYKVAKRGQDVALRCDPISGHVSLFWYQQALGQGPEFLTYFQNEAQLDKSGLPSDRFFAERPEGSVSTLKIQRTQQEDSAVYLCASSDAGGKNYNEQFFGPGTRLTVL.

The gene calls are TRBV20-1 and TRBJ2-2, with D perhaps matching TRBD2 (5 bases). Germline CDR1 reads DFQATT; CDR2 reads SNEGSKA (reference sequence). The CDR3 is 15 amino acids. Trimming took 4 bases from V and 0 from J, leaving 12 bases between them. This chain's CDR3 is CSATRAETNTGELFF. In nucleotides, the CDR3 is TGCAGTGCTACAAGAGCGGAGACGAACACCGGGGAGCTGTTTTTT.

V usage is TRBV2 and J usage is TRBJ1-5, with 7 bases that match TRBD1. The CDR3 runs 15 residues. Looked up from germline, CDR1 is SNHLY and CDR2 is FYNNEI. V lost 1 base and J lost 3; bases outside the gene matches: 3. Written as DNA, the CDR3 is TGTGCCAGCAGTGAAGGGGACAGAATCAATCAGCCCCAGCATTTT. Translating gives CASSEGDRINQPQHF.

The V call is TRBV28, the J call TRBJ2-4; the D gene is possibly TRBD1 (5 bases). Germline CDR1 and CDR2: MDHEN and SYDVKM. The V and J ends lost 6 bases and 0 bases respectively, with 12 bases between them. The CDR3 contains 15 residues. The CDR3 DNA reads TGTGCCAGCAGCCCAGGGTGGGGAGCCAAAAACATTCAGTACTTC. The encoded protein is CASSPGWGAKNIQYF.

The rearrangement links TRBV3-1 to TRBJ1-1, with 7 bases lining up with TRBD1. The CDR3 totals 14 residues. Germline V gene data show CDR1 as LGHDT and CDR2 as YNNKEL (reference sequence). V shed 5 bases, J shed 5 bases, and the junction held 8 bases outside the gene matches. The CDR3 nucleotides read TGTGCCAGCAGCAGACAGGGTGGAGGTACTGAAGCTTTCTTT. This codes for CASSRQGGGTEAFF.

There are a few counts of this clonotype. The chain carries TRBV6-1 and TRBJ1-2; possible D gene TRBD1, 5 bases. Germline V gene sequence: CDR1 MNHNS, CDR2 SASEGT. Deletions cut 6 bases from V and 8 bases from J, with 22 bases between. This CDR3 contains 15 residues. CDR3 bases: TGTGCCAGCAGCCTTTCGAGGGCAGGGAGTAGGGGCTACACCTTC. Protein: CASSLSRAGSRGYTF.

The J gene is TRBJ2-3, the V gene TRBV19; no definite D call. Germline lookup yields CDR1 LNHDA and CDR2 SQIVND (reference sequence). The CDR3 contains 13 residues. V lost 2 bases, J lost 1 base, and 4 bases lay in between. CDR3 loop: CASSILGTDTQYF. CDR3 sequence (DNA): TGTGCCAGTAGTATATTGGGCACAGATACGCAGTATTTT.